This T cell receptor beta chain stems from a study of control samples from healthy donors and cancer patients (dated by TCRdb to about 2020). The CDR3 measures 14 amino acids from cysteine to phenylalanine. Of the read, only the CDR3 DNA is kept; its 42 bases are in frame from base 1. V loses 0 bases of germline sequence and J loses 1 base, and the interval between the two ends is 6 bases. Sequences SGDLS (CDR1) and YYNGEE (CDR2) are obtained from the germline V gene. Comment on this clone: What this receptor recognizes is not known. No clone much larger than this one lies a single base away; base qualities are absent.

The receptor library was made with the immunoSEQ multiplex PCR assay. TCRdb took over this immuneACCESS table, retaining in-frame rearrangements with V and J assigned. Such tables are incomplete; in checked studies, under half of the missing clones stem from an unresolved V gene, and the remainder is unexplained. For this sample there are some 97,000 clones; roughly 90% appear just once. In total, the top ten clones hold over 15% of the sample. What was sequenced was blood. The chain links TRBV9 with TRBJ2-3, with the D segment identity uncertain. The sequence was obtained from a woman in her 50s in good health. The DNA reads TGTGCCAGCAGCGTAGCTTCCCGCACAGATACGCAGTATTTT. It specifies CASSVASRTDTQYF. With all but the CDR3 taken from the reference TRBV9 and TRBJ2-3 genes, the full variable domain is: DSGVTQTPKHLITATGQRVTLRCSPRSGDLSVYWYQQSLDQGLQFLIQYYNGEERAKGNILERFSAQQFPDLHSELNLSSLELGDSALYFCASSVASRTDTQYFGPGTRLTVL.